The next 24 T cell receptor beta chains were all read from a single sample in a study of T cell repertoires in cytomegalovirus infection (dated by TCRdb to the late 2010s). This sample's treatment or condition label indicates: in vitro stimulation with specific CMV peptide epitopes to enrich CMV-specific T cells. Instrument on record: Illumina HiSeq 1500. TCRdb reanalyzed the raw reads on its own, using fastp at Q25 for trimming and MiXCR for clone calling, and kept in-frame beta chains. Rows matching on CDR3 protein sequence are summarized as one entry with the most common DNA and genes. Present in this sample are fewer than 1,000,000 distinct CDR3 sequences, less than 40% of which were seen just once. Around 15% of the sample rests with the top ten. These receptors' antigens are unknown. The source was cultured CD8+ T cells from PBMCs, collected from culture after CMV antigen stimulation. The receptor set was obtained from a human donor in good health (CMV status not recorded). Some clones in this sample may be carry-over from other donors' samples.

This clonotype was counted a few times. CDR3 amino acids: CASSLSNQAPEQFF. CDR3 nucleotides: TGTGCCAGCAGTTTATCGAACCAGGCCCCTGAGCAGTTCTTC. This chain links TRBV27 with TRBJ2-1; D unclear. Trimming cost V 0 bases and J 9 bases, with 12 bases left between them. Germline lookup yields CDR1 MNHEY and CDR2 SMNVEV (reference sequence). The CDR3 is made up of 14 amino acids.

The chain employs TRBV4-1 and TRBJ2-1; no clear D gene. CDR1 and CDR2 from the germline V gene are MGHRA and YSYEKL. The V and J ends lost 0 bases and 0 bases respectively, with 12 bases between them. The CDR3 has 17 residues. CDR3 in DNA: TGCGCCAGCAGCCAAGATGTTGCAGCAAGCTCCTACAATGAGCAGTTCTTC. Protein product: CASSQDVAASSYNEQFF.

This clonotype was counted between two and nine times. The V call is TRBV4-1, the J call TRBJ1-1, with TRBD1 identical over 10 bases. The CDR3 is 16 amino acids. The germline gives CDR1 MGHRA, CDR2 YSYEKL. The V and J ends lost 4 bases and 2 bases, in that order; junction bases with no gene match: 7. The CDR3 DNA reads as TGCGCCAGCAGCCCTTTCTGGGACAGGGGCAACACTGAAGCTTTCTTT. It translates to CASSPFWDRGNTEAFF.

This clonotype was found a few times. A junction end diverges from the germline sequence, so it may reflect a read error. This sequence joins TRBV7-6 and TRBJ1-4; 7 bases are shared with TRBD1. CDR1 and CDR2 (germline): SGHVS, FNYEAQ. The CDR3 runs 19 residues. The CDR3 coding sequence is TGTGCCAGCAGCAGCCCGGGACAGCCCAAATATACTACTAGTGAAAAACTGTTTTTT. Encoded protein: CASSSPGQPKYTTSEKLFF.

The chain uses TRBV6-1 and TRBJ2-7, with 12 bases identical to TRBD2. CDR3 length: 15 amino acids. From germline, CDR1 is MNHNS and CDR2 SASEGT. V trimming: 2 bases; J trimming: 2 bases; junction bases outside the gene matches: 1. This chain's CDR3 is CASSELAGGPYEQYV. The CDR3 bases are TGTGCCAGCAGTGAACTAGCGGGGGGGCCCTACGAGCAGTACGTC.

DNA for the CDR3: TGTGCCAGCAGTTACTCCGGGATCTCTGGAAACACCATATATTTT. This encodes CASSYSGISGNTIYF. This chain joins TRBV6-2 or TRBV6-3 and TRBJ1-3; D call uncertain. V dropped 0 bases and J dropped 0 bases, with 6 bases sitting between them. From germline, CDR1 is MNHEY and CDR2 SVGEGT. The length of the CDR3 is 15 residues.

This clonotype has a single count. The J gene is TRBJ2-1, the V gene TRBV10-3, with D possibly called TRBD1 or TRBD2 (5 bases each). The V and J ends lost 6 bases and 0 bases respectively, with 12 bases between them. This CDR3 contains 15 residues. Germline V CDR1 and CDR2: ENHRY, SYGVKD. The CDR3 bases are TGTGCCATCAGGGACACTAGGAGCTCCTACAATGAGCAGTTCTTC. It codes for CAIRDTRSSYNEQFF.

The gene calls are TRBV20-1 and TRBJ1-2, with D unresolved. This CDR3 region has 11 residues. Trimming removed 5 bases at V and 4 bases at J, with 8 bases between. From germline, CDR1 is DFQATT and CDR2 SNEGSKA (reference sequence). CDR3 residues: CSADDGYGYTF. The CDR3 coding sequence is TGCAGTGCTGATGACGGCTATGGCTACACCTTC.

At least ten counts were recorded for this clonotype. This chain links TRBV7-9 with TRBJ1-2; D gene ambiguous. Germline CDR1 SEHNR, CDR2 FQNEAQ (reference sequence). V was shortened by 6 bases and J by 0 bases, with 11 bases between the two germline ends. The CDR3 runs 14 residues. DNA for the CDR3: TGTGCCAGCAGTTGGTCGATTTCTAACTATGGCTACACCTTC. The encoded protein is CASSWSISNYGYTF.

Details on this clonotype: A much larger clone is a single base away; this may be a read error. The chain uses TRBV7-2 and TRBJ1-3; no clear D. Germline V CDR1 and CDR2: SGHTA, FQGNSA. The CDR3 has 17 amino acids. This CDR3 is CASSAPEFWVSGNAIYF. CDR3 sequence (DNA): TGTGCCAGCAGCGCACCCGAGTTTTGGGTTTCTGGAAACGCCATATATTTT.

This clonotype was seen a few times. The chain links TRBV4-1 to TRBJ2-1; D remains unclear. Trimming removed 0 bases from V and 10 bases from J, with 4 bases in between. The CDR3 length is 11 residues. Germline CDR1 MGHRA, CDR2 YSYEKL. The chain's CDR3 is CASSQDSEQFF. In nucleotides, the CDR3 is TGCGCCAGCAGCCAAGATTCAGAGCAGTTCTTC.

The rearrangement uses TRBV29-1 and TRBJ2-3, with D possibly being TRBD1 or TRBD2 (6 bases each). The CDR3 spans 13 residues. Trimming removed 3 bases at V and 4 bases at J, with 11 bases between. Germline V gene lookup returns CDR1 SQVTM and CDR2 ANQGSEA. As DNA, the CDR3 is TGCAGCGTTGACTCGGGGGCAGCAGATACGCAGTATTTT. Translation gives CSVDSGAADTQYF.

The gene calls are TRBV27 and TRBJ1-2, with 7 bases aligning to TRBD1. V lost 5 bases and J lost 2; bases outside the gene matches: 8. Looked up from germline, CDR1 is MNHEY and CDR2 is SMNVEV (reference sequence). The CDR3 consists of 15 residues. The DNA of the CDR3 is TGTGCCAGCAGTCCCCGGACAGGTTACAACTATGGCTACACCTTC. It translates to CASSPRTGYNYGYTF.

This clonotype showed up just a few times. The rearrangement joins TRBV10-3 to TRBJ2-1, with 7 nucleotides matching TRBD1. CDR3 size: 17 residues. Germline values: CDR1 ENHRY, CDR2 SYGVKD. Losses at the gene ends were 2 bases for V and 3 bases for J; bases not matched to a gene: 10. The chain's CDR3 is CAISETGQPGNYNEQFF. CDR3 DNA sequence: TGTGCCATCAGTGAGACGGGACAGCCGGGGAACTACAATGAGCAGTTCTTC.

This rearrangement joins TRBV7-9 to TRBJ2-6; 7 bases match TRBD1. Trimming cost V 5 bases and J 1 base; bases outside gene matches: 14. This CDR3 spans 19 amino acids. The germline CDR1 and CDR2 sequences are SEHNR and FQNEAQ (reference sequence). Here the CDR3 DNA reads TGTGCCAGCAGCCCCCCCTTCCGGGACAGTTCTTCTGGGGCCAACGTCCTGACTTTC. This codes for CASSPPFRDSSSGANVLTF.

In this sample, this clonotype turned up a few times. The chain carries TRBV28 and TRBJ2-3; the match to TRBD1 covers 7 bases. Germline V gene data show CDR1 as MDHEN and CDR2 as SYDVKM. V lost 6 bases and J lost 2; bases outside the gene matches: 5. The CDR3 has 14 residues. CDR3: CASSYGQDTDTQYF. The CDR3 DNA is TGTGCCAGCAGCTACGGACAGGACACAGATACGCAGTATTTT.

This clonotype has a single count. The chain uses TRBV13 and TRBJ2-1; the match to TRBD2 covers 7 bases. The junction had 5 bases not matched to a gene; V was cut back by 5 bases and J by 4 bases. Germline CDR1 is PRHDT and CDR2 is FYEKMQ (reference sequence). The length of the CDR3 is 14 residues. The CDR3 loop is CASSGASGYNEQFF. The DNA for the CDR3 is TGTGCCAGCAGCGGGGCTAGCGGTTACAATGAGCAGTTCTTC.

The genes are TRBV6-5 and TRBJ1-2; 10 bases fit TRBD1. The CDR3 sequence is 15 residues long. Germline V gene data show CDR1 as MNHEY and CDR2 as SVGAGI. Losses at the gene ends were 2 bases for V and 5 bases for J; bases not matched to a gene: 5. The CDR3 protein is CASSYRQGAKYGYTF. The CDR3 DNA follows: TGTGCCAGCAGTTACCGACAGGGGGCAAAGTATGGCTACACCTTC.

This chain links TRBV7-9 with TRBJ2-1, with 8 positions matching TRBD2. Looked up from germline, CDR1 is SEHNR and CDR2 is FQNEAQ (reference sequence). The CDR3 is made up of 17 amino acids. The J segment lost 9 bases and the V segment lost 2 bases, leaving 15 bases of the junction unmatched. The CDR3 DNA is TGTGCCAGCAGCTTATCTCCGGGCGGGGGGTTTTCCTTTGAGCAGTTCTTC. Residues: CASSLSPGGGFSFEQFF.

This clonotype came up a few times. This chain links TRBV20-1 with TRBJ2-1; 13 nucleotides agree with TRBD2. Looked up from germline, CDR1 is DFQATT and CDR2 is SNEGSKA (reference sequence). The CDR3 is made up of 15 amino acids. Unmatched junction bases numbered 8, after V lost 3 bases and J lost 9 bases. This CDR3 is CSARSDGTSGIEQFF. CDR3 bases: TGCAGTGCTAGGTCTGACGGGACTAGCGGGATTGAGCAGTTCTTC.

The rearrangement joins TRBV13 to TRBJ1-5; 8 bases line up with TRBD1. CDR3 length: 16 residues. The V gene's germline CDR1 is PRHDT and CDR2 FYEKMQ (reference sequence). V lost 3 bases and J lost 0; bases outside the gene matches: 4. The chain's CDR3 is CASSFGRGHSNQPQHF. DNA for the CDR3: TGTGCCAGCAGCTTTGGCAGGGGGCATAGCAATCAGCCCCAGCATTTT. Full variable domain (remainder filled in from reference TRBV13 and TRBJ1-5): AAGVIQSPRHLIKEKRETATLKCYPIPRHDTVYWYQQGPGQDPQFLISFYEKMQSDKGSIPDRFSAQQFSDYHSELNMSSLELGDSALYFCASSFGRGHSNQPQHFGDGTRLSIL.

V usage is TRBV7-6 and J usage is TRBJ1-6; TRBD1 aligns across 7 bases. The trim removed 3 bases at V and 7 bases at J, leaving 3 bases unmatched. The CDR3 spans 14 residues. Germline CDR1 reads SGHVS; CDR2 reads FNYEAQ. The CDR3: CASSLGDSNSPLHF. In nucleotides, the CDR3 is TGTGCCAGCAGCTTGGGGGACAGCAATTCACCCCTCCACTTT.

The chain carries TRBV24-1 and TRBJ1-2, with TRBD1 matching 10 bases. The V gene end was trimmed by 4 bases and the J gene end by 5 bases; junction bases not matched to a gene: 3. CDR1 KGHDR and CDR2 SFDVKD come from the germline V gene. This CDR3 contains 14 residues. This chain's CDR3 is CATSDQGQGYGYTF. CDR3 sequence (DNA): TGTGCCACCAGTGACCAGGGACAGGGGTATGGCTACACCTTC.

This clonotype was picked up many times. J is TRBJ2-1 and V is TRBV6-2 or TRBV6-3; perhaps TRBD1 as D (5 bases). The length of the CDR3 is 15 residues. Germline V gene lookup returns CDR1 MNHEY and CDR2 SVGEGT. Deletions cut 0 bases from V and 1 base from J, with 7 bases between. CDR3 in amino acids: CASSYSGASYNEQFF. DNA for the CDR3: TGTGCCAGCAGTTACTCAGGGGCGTCCTACAATGAGCAGTTCTTC.